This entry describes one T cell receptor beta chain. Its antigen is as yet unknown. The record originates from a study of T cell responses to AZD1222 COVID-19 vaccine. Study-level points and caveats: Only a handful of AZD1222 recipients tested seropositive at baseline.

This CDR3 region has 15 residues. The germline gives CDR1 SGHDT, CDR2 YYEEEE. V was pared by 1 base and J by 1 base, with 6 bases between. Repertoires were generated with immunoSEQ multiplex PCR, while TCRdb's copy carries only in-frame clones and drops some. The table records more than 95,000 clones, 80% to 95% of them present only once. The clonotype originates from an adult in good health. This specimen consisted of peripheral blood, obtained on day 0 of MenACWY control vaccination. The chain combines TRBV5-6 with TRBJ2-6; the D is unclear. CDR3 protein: CASSLRASGANVLTF. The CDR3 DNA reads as TGTGCCAGCAGCTTGAGGGCATCTGGGGCCAACGTCCTGACTTTC.